This T cell receptor beta chain is from a study of regulatory T cells in long-lasting Graves disease. Both iRepertoire HTBI primers and Arm-PCR of CDR3 regions were used to build the TCR beta libraries. TCRdb analysed the multiplex PCR reads with MiXCR anew, one entry per CDR3 protein. The sample has 550,000 to 600,000 distinct CDR3 sequences; about 16% are singletons. Time point in this sample: newly diagnosed GD, antithyroid drugs for less than 3 months. Isolated PBMC RNA provided the starting material for the TCR library. V shed 1 base and J shed 1 base, with 13 bases lying between them. The CDR3 contains 16 residues. CDR1 and CDR2 from the germline V gene are SEHNR and FQNEAQ (reference sequence). Separately, the same data were catalogued under a study of T cells in Graves' hyperthyroidism and ophthalmopathy.

This sequence originates from a man aged 18 to 30 with Graves disease. Sequenced here: peripheral blood mononuclear cells (PBMCs), sampled at new diagnosis, from a patient treated with antithyroid drugs. The chain combines TRBV7-9 with TRBJ1-1; D remains unclear. The CDR3: CASSLDPRTANTEAFF. The CDR3 DNA sequence: TGTGCCAGCAGCTTAGACCCTAGGACGGCGAACACTGAAGCTTTCTTT.